Detailed here is one T cell receptor (beta chain). Its antigen remains unknown. This sample stems from a study of T cells in Graves' hyperthyroidism and ophthalmopathy. Study results and caveats: The model anticipated ophthalmopathy a median approximately 6.7 months pre-onset. Ophthalmopathy cases were set apart from stable hyperthyroidism by a 13 V-J model.

The V gene's germline CDR1 is ENHRY and CDR2 SYGVKD. V lost 4 bases, J lost 5 bases, and 10 bases stayed unmatched. The CDR3 loop spans 15 amino acids. Amplification targeted TCR beta CDR3 regions from RNA transcripts. The HTBI set primed first-round TCR CDR3 RT-PCR. MiXCR was run by TCRdb on the multiplex PCR reads, yielding one entry per CDR3 protein. The repertoire holds 550,000 to 700,000 distinct CDR3 sequences, with roughly 50% as singletons. The chain is built from TRBV10-3 and TRBJ2-5, with 7 nucleotides matching TRBD1. The sequence derives from an adult woman with Graves' disease, either hyperthyroidism or ophthalmopathy (not recorded which). Input material: peripheral blood or thyroid tissue (not recorded which). The CDR3 spells CAISAEVRGHETQYF. The CDR3 DNA sequence: TGTGCCATCAGTGCGGAGGTGAGGGGGCATGAGACCCAGTACTTC.